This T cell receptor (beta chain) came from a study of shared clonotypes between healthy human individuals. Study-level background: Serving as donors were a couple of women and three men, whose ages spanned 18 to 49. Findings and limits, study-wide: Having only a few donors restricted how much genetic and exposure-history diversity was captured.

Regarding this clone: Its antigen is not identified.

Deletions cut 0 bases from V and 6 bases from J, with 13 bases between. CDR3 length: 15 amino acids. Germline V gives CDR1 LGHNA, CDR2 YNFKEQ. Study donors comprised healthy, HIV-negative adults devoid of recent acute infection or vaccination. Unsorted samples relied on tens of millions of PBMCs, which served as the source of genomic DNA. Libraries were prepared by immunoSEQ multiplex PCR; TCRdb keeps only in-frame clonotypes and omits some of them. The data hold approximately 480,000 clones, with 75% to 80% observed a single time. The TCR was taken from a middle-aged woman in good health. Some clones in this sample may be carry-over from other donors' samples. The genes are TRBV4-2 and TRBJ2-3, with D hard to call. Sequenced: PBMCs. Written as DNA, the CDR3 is TGTGCCAGCAGCCAAGATTACGAAGGCCAGGATACGCAGTATTTT. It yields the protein CASSQDYEGQDTQYF.